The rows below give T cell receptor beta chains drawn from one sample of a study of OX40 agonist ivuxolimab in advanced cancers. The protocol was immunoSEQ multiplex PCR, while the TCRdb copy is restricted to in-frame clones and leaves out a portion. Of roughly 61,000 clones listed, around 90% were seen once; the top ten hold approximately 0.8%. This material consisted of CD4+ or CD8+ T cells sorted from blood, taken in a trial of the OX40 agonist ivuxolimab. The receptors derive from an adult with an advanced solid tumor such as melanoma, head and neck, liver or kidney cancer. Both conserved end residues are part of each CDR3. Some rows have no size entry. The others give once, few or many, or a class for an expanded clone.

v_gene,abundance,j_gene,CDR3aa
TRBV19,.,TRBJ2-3,CASSIGGRSSTDTQYF
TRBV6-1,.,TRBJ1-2,CASREIRESYGYTF
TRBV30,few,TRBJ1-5,CAWSRGSNQPQHF
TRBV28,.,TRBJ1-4,CASSSPGQGNEKLFF
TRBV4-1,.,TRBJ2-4,CASSQEGTAKNIQYF
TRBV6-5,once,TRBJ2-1,CASSYSVGLVNEQFF
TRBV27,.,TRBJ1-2,CASSTWTGLGYTF
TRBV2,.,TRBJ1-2,CASRGVTQGGYTF
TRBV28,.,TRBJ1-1,CASSFPPPGRNTEAFF
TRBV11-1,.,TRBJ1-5,CASSLTADQPQHF
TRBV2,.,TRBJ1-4,CASSNAGTGMANEKLFF
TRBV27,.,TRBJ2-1,CASRLKFSAHNEQFF
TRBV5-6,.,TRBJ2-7,CASSPPNTYEQYF
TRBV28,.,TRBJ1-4,CASSPDSWGEKLFF
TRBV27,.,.,CASSLLGQGNEQYF
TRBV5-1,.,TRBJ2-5,CASSGGGQGRPQETQYF
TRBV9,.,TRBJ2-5,CASSVAPTGRQETQYF
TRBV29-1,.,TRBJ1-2,CSVEDHRTGANYGYTF
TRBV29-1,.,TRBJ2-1,CSVGRASEQFF
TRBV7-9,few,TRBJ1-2,CASSPSFPYGYTF
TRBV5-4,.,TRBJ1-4,CASSRRGGGNEKLFF
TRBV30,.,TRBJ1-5,CAWSRSLGGPPPQHF
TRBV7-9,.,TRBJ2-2,CASSYPTGTTGELFF
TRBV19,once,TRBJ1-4,CASSTTSATNEKLFF
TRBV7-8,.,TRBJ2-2,CASSSGLAETGELFF
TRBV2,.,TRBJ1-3,CASPGTPFHSSGNTIYF
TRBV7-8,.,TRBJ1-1,CASSLADQGSGTEAFF
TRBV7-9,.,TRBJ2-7,CASSILAGGPVEQYF
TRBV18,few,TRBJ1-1,CASSEGRGTEAFF
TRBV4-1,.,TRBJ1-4,CASSQDQARGVGEKLFF
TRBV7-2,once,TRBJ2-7,CASSSGQGAFYEQYF
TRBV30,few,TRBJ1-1,CAWSGIRNTEAFF
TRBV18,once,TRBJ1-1,CASSPKEGAKKDTEAFF
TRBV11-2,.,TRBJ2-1,CASSLGTVAGTYNEQFF
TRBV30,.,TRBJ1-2,CAWKKFQDRGNYGYTF
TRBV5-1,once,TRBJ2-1,CASSGTPSSYNEQFF
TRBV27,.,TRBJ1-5,CASSLMGNQPQHF
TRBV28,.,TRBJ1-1,CASSFLGGPDTEAFF
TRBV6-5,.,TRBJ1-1,CASSYGAGSNTEAFF
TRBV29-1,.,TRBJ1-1,CSVRTALGTEAFF
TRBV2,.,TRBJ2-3,CASRAGDTQYF
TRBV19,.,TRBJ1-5,CASSAGQGLGNQPQHF
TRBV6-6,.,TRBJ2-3,CASSFTLLSSTDTQYF
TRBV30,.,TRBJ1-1,CAMGRSFAEAFF
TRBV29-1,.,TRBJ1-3,CSVADRPSGNTIYF
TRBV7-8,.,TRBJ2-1,CASSLGGGLGDEQFF
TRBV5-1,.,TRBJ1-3,CASSTNTGSSGNTIYF
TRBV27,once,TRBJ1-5,CASSPQRGNQPQHF
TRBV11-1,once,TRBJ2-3,CASSLGTRGPDTQYF
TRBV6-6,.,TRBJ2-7,CASSYPGTVSSYEQYF
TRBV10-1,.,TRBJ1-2,CASSESPPYGYTF
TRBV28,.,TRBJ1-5,CASSFLRQGGQPQHF
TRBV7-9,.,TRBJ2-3,CASSRQDTDTQYF
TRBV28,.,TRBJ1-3,CASSSPRTAGNTIYF
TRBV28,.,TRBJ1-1,CASSLGGAQDTEAFF
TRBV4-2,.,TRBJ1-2,CASSQVGGLEGYTF
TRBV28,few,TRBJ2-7,CASSSTGGDSYEQYF
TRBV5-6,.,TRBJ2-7,CASSSWANYEQYF
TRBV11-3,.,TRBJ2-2,CASSTGQGHTGELFF
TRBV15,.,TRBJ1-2,CATSRGDSSGYTF